This record looks at one T cell receptor (beta chain) sequence and its context. The count of this clonotype is one. Its recognized antigen is unknown. It has no much larger one-base neighbor in the sample; base qualities were not kept. One read represents weak support. CDR1 and CDR2 are drawn from the germline V gene (reference sequence): SEHNR, FQNEAQ. The CDR3 numbers 14 residues from cysteine through phenylalanine. The sequence is cut down to CDR3 DNA, 42 bases in frame from base 1. V and J are truncated by 5 bases and 2 bases respectively, leaving an intervening sequence of 11 bases. The meaning of the sample's treatment or condition label: allogeneic hematopoietic cell transplantation with graft depleted of TCRalphabeta T cells and CD19 B cells. TCRalphabeta/CD19-depleted allogeneic hematopoietic cell grafts were given to the transplant recipients, all of whom were children. The sample is drawn from a study of T-cell reconstitution after alpha-beta-depleted transplantation in children (TCRdb year 2016). In terms of the full investigation: T-cell immune reconstitution after TCRalphabeta/CD19-depleted allogeneic hematopoietic cell transplantation in children was quantitatively tracked in the study by means of TCR repertoire profiling. Beyond this particular receptor, the publication reports: The high TCRbeta diversity at day 60 in some patients was ascribed to recipient T cells and intrathymic progenitors that had survived conditioning. The frequencies of hyperexpanded clones fell over the following months, and after one year, T-cell counts and TCRbeta diversity were mostly attributed to newly produced T cells. The apparently early recovery of alphabetaT-cell counts about two months after transplant reportedly depended on only several hundred rapidly expanded clones that came from non-depleted graft cells.

Libraries were constructed by PCR. The listed sequencing device is Illumina HiSeq 2500. TCR library preparation used molecular barcoding, with unique molecular identifiers applied to normalize quantification of the TCRbeta repertoire. The public reads were reanalyzed by TCRdb: fastp trimming at Q25, MiXCR alignment, in-frame beta chains only. Each entry merges the rows of one CDR3 protein and shows their most common DNA and genes. The sample data list about 220,000 distinct CDR3 sequences, and roughly 18% of these were observed just once. The leading ten clones occupy about 41% of the sample. This sequence uses TRBV7-9 and TRBJ2-3; a confident D gene designation cannot be given. Here the sequenced sample was PBMCs, mostly from graft donor cells, taken 360 days after TCRalphabeta/CD19-depleted stem cell transplant. The TCR comes from a male patient aged 2 to 10 who had a stem cell transplant for acute lymphoblastic leukemia, so the T cells may come from the graft donor. The CDR3 sequence is CASSQRPDTDTQYF. The bases read TGTGCCAGCAGCCAAAGACCAGACACAGATACGCAGTATTTT.